The source of this T cell receptor (beta chain) is a study of T-cell reconstitution after alpha-beta-depleted transplantation in children. Germline CDR1 and CDR2: LNHDA and SQIVND (reference sequence). V lost 5 bases, J lost 2 bases, and 20 bases lay in between. This CDR3 region has 17 residues. Unique molecular identifiers were built into the TCRbeta library. Each CDR3 protein gets one entry after TCRdb re-called the PCR reads with MiXCR. The sample carries hundreds of thousands of distinct CDR3 sequences, about 10% recorded once. Source: PBMCs from the stem cell graft donor, taken from the stem cell graft. This clonotype was obtained from a human donor who donated a stem cell graft to a child with acute myeloid leukemia. The chain is built from TRBV19 and TRBJ2-3, with D maybe TRBD2 (6 bases). The CDR3 DNA reads as TGTGCCAGTAGTCCCATCCTATTAGCGGATTTCACAGATACGCAGTATTTT. Translated: CASSPILLADFTDTQYF. Looking up the rest from reference TRBV19 and TRBJ2-3 gives the full variable domain: DGGITQSPKYLFRKEGQNVTLSCEQNLNHDAMYWYRQDPGQGLRLIYYSQIVNDFQKGDIAEGYSVSREKKESFPLTVTSAQKNPTAFYLCASSPILLADFTDTQYFGPGTRLTVL.